The table lists the clone carrying this TCR beta chain with a few counts. In the PCR, 60 Vbeta and 13 Jbeta primers were used. Method: immunoSEQ multiplex PCR; TCRdb's copy keeps in-frame clones and lacks some. The top ten clones hold around 1.5% of a sample with about 180,000 clones, around 78% of them seen once. The data are from a study of cytomegalovirus exposure and HLA in healthy donors. The CDR3 spans 14 residues. CDR1 LNHDA and CDR2 SQIVND come from the germline V gene (reference sequence). Between the trimmed V and J ends, which lost 1 base and 10 bases, there was a span of 14 bases. Sequencing was performed on PBMCs. This rearrangement joins TRBV19 to TRBJ2-1; a weak D match, TRBD2 (6 bases). The source is a man aged 18 to 29 in good health and CMV-seronegative. This CDR3 reads CASSIGRGRKEQFF. CDR3 DNA: TGTGCCAGTAGTATAGGGCGGGGCAGGAAAGAGCAGTTCTTC.